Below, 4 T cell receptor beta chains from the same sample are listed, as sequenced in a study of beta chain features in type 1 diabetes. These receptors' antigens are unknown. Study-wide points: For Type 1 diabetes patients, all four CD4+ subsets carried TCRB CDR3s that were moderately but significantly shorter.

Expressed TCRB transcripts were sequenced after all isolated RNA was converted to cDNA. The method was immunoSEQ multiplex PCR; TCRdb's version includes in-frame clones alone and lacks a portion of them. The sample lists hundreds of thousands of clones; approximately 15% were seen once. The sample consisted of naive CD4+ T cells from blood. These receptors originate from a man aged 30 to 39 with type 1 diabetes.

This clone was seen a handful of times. CDR3 in DNA: TGTGCCAGCAGTCGACAGGGATATGGGACCCAGTACTTC. Translation gives CASSRQGYGTQYF. V usage is TRBV9 and J usage is TRBJ2-5, with 7 bases fitting TRBD1. The CDR3 spans 13 residues. CDR1 and CDR2 from the germline V gene are SGDLS and YYNGEE. J gave up 7 bases and V 5 bases, and 8 bases lay outside the gene matches.

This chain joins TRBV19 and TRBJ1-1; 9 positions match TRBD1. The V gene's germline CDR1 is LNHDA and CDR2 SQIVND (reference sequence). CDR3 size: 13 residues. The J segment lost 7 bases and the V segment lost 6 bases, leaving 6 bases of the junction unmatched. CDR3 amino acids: CASSPTGGGEAFF. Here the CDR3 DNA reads TGTGCCAGTAGCCCGACAGGGGGAGGTGAAGCTTTCTTT.

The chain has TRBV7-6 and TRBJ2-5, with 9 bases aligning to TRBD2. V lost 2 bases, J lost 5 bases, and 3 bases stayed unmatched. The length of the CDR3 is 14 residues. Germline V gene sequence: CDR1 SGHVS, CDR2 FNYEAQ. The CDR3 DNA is TGTGCCAGCAGCTTATCTAGCGGGACTGAGACCCAGTACTTC. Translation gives CASSLSSGTETQYF.

The CDR3: CASSPTGRENEQYF. The CDR3 DNA is TGTGCCAGCAGCCCCACGGGGCGGGAGAACGAGCAGTACTTC. The rearrangement links TRBV14 to TRBJ2-7; 7 bases line up with TRBD2. Germline V gene sequence: CDR1 SGHDN, CDR2 FVKESK. The trim removed 4 bases at V and 5 bases at J, leaving 8 bases unmatched. The CDR3 extends over 14 amino acids.